This T cell receptor beta chain was captured in a study of identical twins. This CDR3 spans 15 amino acids. The germline CDR1 and CDR2 sequences are SNHLY and FYNNEI. Trimming stripped 2 bases from V and 1 base from J, with 8 bases between. TCRdb reprocessed the 5' RACE reads via MiXCR and lists one record per CDR3 protein. The sample consists of approximately 680,000 distinct CDR3 sequences, less than 9% of them appearing once. To note about this clonotype: The antigen remains unidentified.

Study-level points and caveats: Less excess twin sharing appeared in beta out-of-frame sequences. Zero-insertion results could be subject to partial confounding by invariant MAIT and iNKT cells.

These same records also appear under a second study, on yellow fever vaccine responses in identical twins.

V gene TRBV2 combines with J gene TRBJ1-4, with no clear D. This receptor was identified in a young woman in good health. Sample: PBMCs. CDR3 DNA: TGTGCCAGCAGTGAACTGGCGGGAACTAATGAAAAACTGTTTTTT. Translated: CASSELAGTNEKLFF.